Sequencing of this TCR beta chain was carried out in a study of vaccination effects on CD4 cells after COVID-19. The data were produced by immunoSEQ multiplex PCR, yet TCRdb's version contains in-frame clones alone and is incomplete. The sample consists of 65,000 or so clones, roughly three quarters of them appearing once. This clone came up a few times. Its antigen is not identified. After expansion with viral peptide pools in the ViraFEST assay, antigen-specific CD4+ T cells were sequenced. When ten to eleven days of culture had elapsed, CD4+ T cells were isolated. All vaccine recipients tested negative for nucleocapsid antibodies and had never contracted SARS-CoV-2 infection. This TCR was sampled from a human donor who received a COVID-19 vaccine. The specimen comprised CD4+ T cells from PBMCs cultured with HCoV-NL63 spike peptides, sampled before COVID-19 vaccination.

In nucleotides, the CDR3 is TGTGCCATCAGTCCGGGACAGGGTTTATCCGGGGAGCTGTTTTTT. This sequence encodes CAISPGQGLSGELFF. The V gene is TRBV10-3, the J gene TRBJ2-2, with 9 bases aligning to TRBD1. The germline CDR1 and CDR2 sequences are ENHRY and SYGVKD. V shed 5 bases and J 6 bases; nucleotides not matched to a gene: 7. The CDR3 loop spans 15 amino acids.